The text below deals with one T cell receptor beta chain. This entry is derived from a study of patients and donors after allogeneic stem cell transplantation. The junction had 1 base not matched to a gene; V was cut back by 0 bases and J by 7 bases. The CDR3 length is 13 residues. Germline V gene data show CDR1 as LGHDT and CDR2 as YNNKEL (reference sequence). One entry per CDR3 protein, called by TCRdb with MiXCR from the RT-PCR reads. The profile shows hundreds of thousands of distinct CDR3 sequences, approximately 16% of them singletons. The chain is built from TRBV3-1 and TRBJ2-5; 8 bases line up with TRBD2. The receptor's source is a human donor who was either an allogeneic HSCT recipient or a stem cell or donor lymphocyte infusion donor (not recorded which). It is not recorded whose cells these are; they may come from a transplant donor. What was sequenced was blood, either unsorted or a sorted T cell fraction (not recorded which). The CDR3 DNA sequence: TGTGCCAGCAGCCAAGAGGCGGGAGGGACCCAGTACTTC. This encodes CASSQEAGGTQYF.